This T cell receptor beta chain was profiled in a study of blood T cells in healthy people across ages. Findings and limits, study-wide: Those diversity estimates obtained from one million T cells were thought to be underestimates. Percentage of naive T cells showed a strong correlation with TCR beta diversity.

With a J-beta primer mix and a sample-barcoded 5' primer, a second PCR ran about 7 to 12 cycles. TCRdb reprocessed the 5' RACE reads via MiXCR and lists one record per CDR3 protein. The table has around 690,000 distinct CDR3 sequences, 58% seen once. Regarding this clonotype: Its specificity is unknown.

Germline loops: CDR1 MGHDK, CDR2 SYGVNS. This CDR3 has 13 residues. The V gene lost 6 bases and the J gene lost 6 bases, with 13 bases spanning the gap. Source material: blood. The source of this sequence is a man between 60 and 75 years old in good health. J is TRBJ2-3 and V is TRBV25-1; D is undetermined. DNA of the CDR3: TGTGCCAGCAGAAGCCCCCTACAGGATACGCAGTATTTT. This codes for CASRSPLQDTQYF.